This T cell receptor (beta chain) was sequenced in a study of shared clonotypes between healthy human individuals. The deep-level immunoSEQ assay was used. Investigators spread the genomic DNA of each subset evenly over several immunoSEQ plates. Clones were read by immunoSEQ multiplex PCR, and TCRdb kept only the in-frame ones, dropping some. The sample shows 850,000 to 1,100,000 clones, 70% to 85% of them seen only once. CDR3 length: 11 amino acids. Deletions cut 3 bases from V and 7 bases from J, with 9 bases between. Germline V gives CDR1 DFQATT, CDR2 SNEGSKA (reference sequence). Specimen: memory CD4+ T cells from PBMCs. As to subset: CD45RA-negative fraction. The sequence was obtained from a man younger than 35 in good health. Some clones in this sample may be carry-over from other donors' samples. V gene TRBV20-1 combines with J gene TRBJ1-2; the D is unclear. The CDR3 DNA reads TGCAGTGCTAGTAGTTCGGCTGGCTACACCTTC. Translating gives CSASSSAGYTF.